This T cell receptor beta chain was sequenced in a study of blood T cell repertoires in COVID-19. Trimming left V 5 bases short and J 1 base short, with 11 bases between. The CDR3 is made up of 14 amino acids. Germline V gives CDR1 SNHLY, CDR2 FYNNEI. Libraries were prepared by immunoSEQ multiplex PCR; TCRdb keeps only in-frame clonotypes and omits some of them. The sample holds about 280,000 clones, 88% seen once. The sequenced sample consisted of PBMCs or T cells enriched from blood (not recorded which). The TCR originated in an older woman in a cohort exposed to, infected with or recovered from COVID-19 (not recorded which). The chain recombines TRBV2 with TRBJ1-1; D is unresolved. The CDR3, as DNA: TGTGCCAGCAGTTTCGGCAGAGGGAACACTGAAGCTTTCTTT. This gives the protein CASSFGRGNTEAFF.